Included here is one T cell receptor (beta chain) sequence, with context. Its antigen is currently unknown. The assay covered roughly 100,000 TCR templates per sample. Sequencing used immunoSEQ multiplex PCR; TCRdb keeps in-frame clones, though not all of them. The sample records approximately 110,000 clones, about 92% being singletons. This specimen comes from a study of siplizumab effects on memory and regulatory T cells. Findings and caveats of the study: It was never confirmed that proliferating Tregs from siplizumab cultures were suppressive. Naive T cells appeared more varied than memory cells and looked like key alloresponse contributors.

Germline V gene sequence: CDR1 SGHRS, CDR2 YFSETQ. V lost 7 bases and J lost 7, with 14 bases in between. CDR3 length: 12 amino acids. The chain carries TRBV5-1 and TRBJ2-5, with D maybe TRBD1 (5 bases). The clonotype originates from a human donor in good health. What was sequenced was Tregs sorted from blood. Written as DNA, the CDR3 is TGCGCCAGCGGGCAGGGCCAGGGGACCCAGTACTTC. Protein: CASGQGQGTQYF.